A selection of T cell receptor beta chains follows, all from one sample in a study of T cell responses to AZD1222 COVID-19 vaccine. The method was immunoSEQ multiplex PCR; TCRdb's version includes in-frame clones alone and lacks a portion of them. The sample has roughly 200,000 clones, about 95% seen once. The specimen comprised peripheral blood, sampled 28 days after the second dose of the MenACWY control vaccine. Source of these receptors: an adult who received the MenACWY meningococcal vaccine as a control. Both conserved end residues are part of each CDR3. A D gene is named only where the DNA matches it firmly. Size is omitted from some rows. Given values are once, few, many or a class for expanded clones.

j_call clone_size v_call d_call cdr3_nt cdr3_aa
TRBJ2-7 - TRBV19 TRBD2 TGTGCCAGTAGTTCTCATATGGGACTAGCGGGAGGTTACGAGCAGTACTTC CASSSHMGLAGGYEQYF
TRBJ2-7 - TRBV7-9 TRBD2 TGTGCCAGCAGTCGATCACTAGCGGGGGTCCACGAGCAGTACTTC CASSRSLAGVHEQYF
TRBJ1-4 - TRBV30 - TGTGCCTTTAGGGACGACTGGATAGGGGAAAAACTGTTTTTT CAFRDDWIGEKLFF
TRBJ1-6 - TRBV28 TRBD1 TGTGCCAGCAGTCGGACAGGGGGATCCTATAATTCACCCCTCCACTTT CASSRTGGSYNSPLHF
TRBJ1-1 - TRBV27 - TGTGCCAGCAGCTTAGCTTGGAACACTGAAGCTTTCTTT CASSLAWNTEAFF
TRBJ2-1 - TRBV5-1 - TGCGCCAGCCGGGCTCTGAGCTCCTACAATGAGCAGTTCTTC CASRALSSYNEQFF
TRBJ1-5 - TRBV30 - TGTGCCTGGAAGCCTCGGTATAGCAATCAGCCCCAGCATTTT CAWKPRYSNQPQHF
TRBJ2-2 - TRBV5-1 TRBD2 TGCGCCAGCAGCTTAGGGGAGAGACTAGCGGGCGGGGAGCTGTTTTTT CASSLGERLAGGELFF
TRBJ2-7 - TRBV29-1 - TGCAGCGTTAGGGCCGGCTCCTACGAGCAGTACTTC CSVRAGSYEQYF
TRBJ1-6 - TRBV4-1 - TGCGCCAGCAGCCAAGTTCTGACAGCCGGGCCCCTCCACTTT CASSQVLTAGPLHF
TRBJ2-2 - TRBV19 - TGTGCCAGTAGTATAAGGGGTAAAGAGGAGCTGTTTTTT CASSIRGKEELFF
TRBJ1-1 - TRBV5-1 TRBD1 TGCGCCAGCAGCTTTGGGACAGGGTTTGAAGCTTTCTTT CASSFGTGFEAFF
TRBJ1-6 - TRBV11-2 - TGTGCCAGCACCAAGGAGAAGTCACCCCTCCACTTT CASTKEKSPLHF
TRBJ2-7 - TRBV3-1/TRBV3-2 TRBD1 TGTGCCAGCAGCCAATCCCGGGGACAGGGGGTACTTGAGCAGTACTTC CASSQSRGQGVLEQYF
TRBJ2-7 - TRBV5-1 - TGCGCCAGCAGCTTGGATGGCGGGATCCCGTACGAGCAGTACTTC CASSLDGGIPYEQYF
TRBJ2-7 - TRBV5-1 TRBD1 TGCGCCAGCAGCTTTACCGGGACAGGGGACGAGCAGTACTTC CASSFTGTGDEQYF
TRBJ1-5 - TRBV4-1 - TGCGCCAGCAGCCCCATAACAGGGAAGCCCCAGCATTTT CASSPITGKPQHF
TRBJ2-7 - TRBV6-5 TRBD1 TGTGCCAGCAGTTACGGGCAGGGGGCCGTCGAGCAGTACTTC CASSYGQGAVEQYF
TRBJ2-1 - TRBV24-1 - TGTGCCACCAGAGGAAACGGGAACAATGAGCAGTTCTTC CATRGNGNNEQFF
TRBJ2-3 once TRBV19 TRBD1 TGTGCCACAGTGGACAGGGCGAGCACAGATACGCAGTATTTT CATVDRASTDTQYF